These T cell receptor beta chains were read from a single sample in a study of blood T cell repertoires in COVID-19. TCRdb keeps only in-frame clones here, not all; method: immunoSEQ multiplex PCR. This table has 150,000 to 200,000 clones, roughly 88% appearing once. Material: PBMCs or T cells enriched from blood (not recorded which). Every receptor here comes from a woman aged 55-70 years who had recovered from COVID-19. Each CDR3 is given with its conserved first and last residue. A D gene is named only where the DNA matches it firmly. Where a row states a size, it is once, few, many or the class of an expanded clone; other rows omit it.

v_gene	len	j_gene	abundance	d_gene	CDR3nt	CDR3aa
TRBV7-6	15	TRBJ2-1	.	.	TGTGCCAGCAGCCCGCATCCGGAGACCCCAATGAAGCAGTTCTTC	CASSPHPETPMKQFF
TRBV5-1	15	TRBJ1-1	.	.	TGCGCCAGCAGCTTGGTGGCAGGGAGGTACACTGAAGCTTTCTTT	CASSLVAGRYTEAFF
TRBV28	14	TRBJ1-2	.	.	TGTGCCACTCTTGGGAGGGGCCTCCTCTATGGCTACACCTTC	CATLGRGLLYGYTF
TRBV5-1	15	TRBJ1-1	few	TRBD1	TGCGCCAGCAGGTCGGCAGGGGGCGCTGGCACTGAAGCTTTCTTT	CASRSAGGAGTEAFF
TRBV14	16	TRBJ2-2	.	.	TGTGCCAGCAGCCAAGATACAGGAACGAACACCGGGGAGCTGTTTTTT	CASSQDTGTNTGELFF
TRBV7-3	11	TRBJ2-1	.	.	TGTGCCAGCAGCCAAGGGGATGAGCAGTTCTTC	CASSQGDEQFF
TRBV28	17	TRBJ2-5	few	TRBD2	TGTGCCAGCAGTTTTGGGGGGTTGGCGGGGGTTCAAGAGACCCAGTACTTC	CASSFGGLAGVQETQYF
TRBV6-5	15	TRBJ2-3	.	TRBD2	TGTGCCAGTCCCGGACTAGCGGGAATCGTAGATACGCAGTATTTT	CASPGLAGIVDTQYF
TRBV5-1	15	TRBJ1-6	once	.	TGCGCCAGCAGCCTACAATTCGCGGGGGACTCACCCCTCCACTTT	CASSLQFAGDSPLHF
TRBV7-8	13	TRBJ2-1	.	.	TGTGCCAGCAGCTCCAGGGCGATCAATGAGCAGTTCTTC	CASSSRAINEQFF
TRBV5-1	16	TRBJ1-2	.	.	TGCGCCAGCAGCCGCCTAACAGGGTCATCTAACTATGGCTACACCTTC	CASSRLTGSSNYGYTF
TRBV5-4	16	TRBJ1-1	.	TRBD1	TGTGCCAGCAGCCAGATCACAGGGGGCCTGAACACTGAAGCTTTCTTT	CASSQITGGLNTEAFF
TRBV11-2	17	TRBJ1-2	.	TRBD1	TGTGCCAGCAGCTTAGGAACAGGGGGAAAGGGAGTCTATGGCTACACCTTC	CASSLGTGGKGVYGYTF
TRBV7-9	15	TRBJ1-1	.	.	TGTGCCAGCAGCTTGACCGGGACGGGGGGAACTGAAGCTTTCTTT	CASSLTGTGGTEAFF
TRBV27	15	TRBJ1-2	.	TRBD1	TGTGCCAGCAGTTTCGGCCAGGGGGGCTCCTATGGCTACACCTTC	CASSFGQGGSYGYTF
TRBV4-1	18	TRBJ2-3	.	.	TGCGCCAGCAGCCAAGATTCTGGGGGGAGCGGTAGCACAGATACGCAGTATTTT	CASSQDSGGSGSTDTQYF
TRBV4-2	15	TRBJ1-2	.	TRBD1	TGTGCCAGCAGCCAAGTGGGACAGGGTAACTATGGCTACACCTTC	CASSQVGQGNYGYTF
TRBV28	16	TRBJ2-7	.	.	TGTGCCAGCAGTGTAGCGGACAGGATTAAAGGGTACGAGCAGTACTTC	CASSVADRIKGYEQYF
TRBV12-3/TRBV12-4	13	TRBJ2-7	.	TRBD1	TGTGCCAGCAGGCCGGGACAGCTGTACGAGCAGTACTTC	CASRPGQLYEQYF
TRBV5-1	14	TRBJ1-4	.	.	TGCGCCAGCAGCTTGCAGGGCACTAATGAAAAACTGTTTTTT	CASSLQGTNEKLFF
TRBV4-2	19	TRBJ2-1	.	TRBD2	TGTGCCAGCACCGGGGGACTAGCGGTTCCATATAGCTCCTACAATGAGCAGTTCTTC	CASTGGLAVPYSSYNEQFF
TRBV30	19	TRBJ2-1	.	TRBD2	TGTGCCTGGAGTCTGTGGACTAGCGGGAGACGGGTTATGGGCAATGAGCAGTTCTTC	CAWSLWTSGRRVMGNEQFF
TRBV5-1	13	TRBJ1-5	.	.	TGCGCCAGCAGCGACAGCCCAAATCAGCCCCAGCATTTT	CASSDSPNQPQHF
TRBV6-1	16	TRBJ2-3	.	TRBD2	TGTGCCAGCAGTGAAGTGCCGGGAGGGCCTGCAGATACGCAGTATTTT	CASSEVPGGPADTQYF
TRBV15	15	TRBJ2-2	.	.	TGTGCCACCAGCGAGTACAGGGGGGGTGGCGGGGAGCTGTTTTTT	CATSEYRGGGGELFF
TRBV5-1	14	TRBJ2-2	.	TRBD1	TGCGCCAGCAGCGGGACAGGGGGCACCGGGGAGCTGTTTTTT	CASSGTGGTGELFF
TRBV18	14	TRBJ1-2	.	.	TGTGCCAGCTCGCAAAACAGGGACCCGGTTGGCTACACCTTC	CASSQNRDPVGYTF
TRBV29-1	14	TRBJ1-3	.	.	TGCAGCGTTTCCGAGACAGGCTCTGGAAACACCATATATTTT	CSVSETGSGNTIYF
TRBV30	13	TRBJ2-7	.	TRBD1	TGTGCCTGGAGTCTTACAGGGGGCTACGAGCAGTACTTC	CAWSLTGGYEQYF
TRBV6-1	15	TRBJ1-6	.	.	TGTGCCAGCAGTGATAGCCTCTCCTATAATTCACCCCTCCACTTT	CASSDSLSYNSPLHF
TRBV5-8	12	TRBJ1-2	.	.	TGTGCCAGCGCCTTTGGAGACTATGGCTACACCTTC	CASAFGDYGYTF
TRBV28	11	TRBJ1-2	.	.	TGTGCCAGCAGGCTGACAGATGGCTACACCTTC	CASRLTDGYTF
TRBV5-4	15	TRBJ2-7	once	TRBD1	TGTGCCAGCAGCTTGGCGGGACAGGGACCTATGGAGCAGTACTTC	CASSLAGQGPMEQYF
TRBV9	16	TRBJ2-5	.	TRBD1	TGTGCCAGCATGAACAGGGGCATACAGAATACGAAGGGCCAGTACTTC	CASMNRGIQNTKGQYF
TRBV10-3	17	TRBJ2-3	.	TRBD2	TGTGCCATCAGTGAAAGGAGCGGGGGGCCTATGACGGATACGCAGTATTTT	CAISERSGGPMTDTQYF